Presented here are 15 T cell receptor beta chains from one specimen sequenced in a study of T cells in tuberculosis. Using immunoSEQ multiplex PCR, the repertoire was profiled, and TCRdb retains in-frame clones only, with some absent. Of roughly 30,000 clones in the sample, 91% are singletons; the top ten hold about 2%. The sequenced material came from PBMCs. These receptors originate from a donor aged 10-29 years with latent tuberculosis or without tuberculosis infection.

V usage is TRBV6-4 and J usage is TRBJ2-3, with a tentative D call TRBD2 (6 bases). CDR3 length equals 13 residues. In germline, CDR1 is MRHNA, CDR2 SNTAGT. CDR3: CASGERGTDTQYF. CDR3 bases: TGTGCTTCTGGGGAGCGGGGCACAGATACGCAGTATTTT.

The chain recombines TRBV9 with TRBJ1-1; D is ambiguous. The ends were cut back, 4 bases at V and 2 bases at J, with 9 bases in the middle. The CDR3 is 13 amino acids. Per germline, CDR1 SGDLS and CDR2 YYNGEE. The CDR3 is CASSSGSNTEAFF. In DNA form, the CDR3 reads TGTGCCAGCAGCTCGGGATCTAACACTGAAGCTTTCTTT.

V gene TRBV11-2 combines with J gene TRBJ2-6; 8 bases map to TRBD1. Germline V gene lookup returns CDR1 SGHAT and CDR2 FQNNGV. The CDR3 totals 18 residues. V lost 4 bases, J lost 0 bases, and 8 bases stayed unmatched. CDR3 protein: CASSSLRTGRSGANVLTF. The CDR3 DNA follows: TGTGCCAGCAGCTCCCTAAGGACAGGGCGCTCTGGGGCCAACGTCCTGACTTTC.

This clone came up once. V is TRBV4-3 and J is TRBJ1-3, with D possibly TRBD1 on 5 matching bases. CDR1 and CDR2 from the germline V gene are LGHNA and YSLEER. V lost 0 bases to trimming and J lost 0 bases, with 12 bases between them. The CDR3 sequence is 17 residues long. The CDR3: CASSQDDRTDSGNTIYF. CDR3 DNA: TGCGCCAGCAGCCAAGATGACAGAACCGACTCTGGAAACACCATATATTTT.

This clone has only one observation. The chain links TRBV9 to TRBJ2-2; 11 bases are shared with TRBD2. The CDR3 has 17 amino acids. Germline V lookup: CDR1 SGDLS, CDR2 YYNGEE. V was pared by 3 bases and J by 2 bases, with 6 bases of the junction left unmatched. The CDR3 nucleotides are TGTGCCAGCAGCGAACCACTAGCGGGGGTAAACACCGGGGAGCTGTTTTTT. It specifies CASSEPLAGVNTGELFF.

The rearrangement uses TRBV27 and TRBJ2-1; TRBD2 matches 11 bases. The germline CDR1 and CDR2 sequences are MNHEY and SMNVEV (reference sequence). Trimming at V came to 3 bases and at J to 5 bases, leaving 6 bases not matched to a gene. The CDR3 has 16 amino acids. CDR3 DNA: TGTGCCAGCAGTTTTCGCACTAGCGGGGGAAACAATGAGCAGTTCTTC. It codes for CASSFRTSGGNNEQFF.

The J gene is TRBJ1-5, the V gene TRBV10-3; D is possibly TRBD1 (5 bases). The germline gives CDR1 ENHRY, CDR2 SYGVKD. The CDR3 contains 13 residues. Trimming stripped 10 bases from V and 5 bases from J, with 15 bases between. CDR3 in amino acids: CATGREDYQPQHF. Written as DNA, the CDR3 is TGTGCCACCGGCAGGGAGGACTATCAGCCCCAGCATTTT.

The rearrangement links TRBV4-2 to TRBJ2-2, with 13 nucleotides matching TRBD2. CDR1 LGHNA and CDR2 YNFKEQ come from the germline V gene. CDR3 length equals 21 residues. Unmatched junction bases numbered 18, after V lost 4 bases and J lost 4 bases. CDR3 in DNA: TGTGCCAGCAGCCGAAAGTTGGGTACTAGCGGGAGGGGTGTTGGCACCGGGGAGCTGTTTTTT. Its protein is CASSRKLGTSGRGVGTGELFF.

The chain employs TRBV9 and TRBJ2-1; perhaps TRBD1 as D (5 bases). The CDR3 is 16 amino acids. V lost 0 bases to trimming and J lost 2 bases, with 12 bases between them. The germline V gene encodes CDR1 SGDLS and CDR2 YYNGEE. The CDR3 region has the DNA TGTGCCAGCAGCGTAGCAGTGGGGCAGACCTACAATGAGCAGTTCTTC. Protein: CASSVAVGQTYNEQFF.

This rearrangement joins TRBV28 to TRBJ1-1, with no clear D. CDR1 is MDHEN, CDR2 SYDVKM, per germline. This CDR3 is built from 13 residues. V dropped 5 bases and J dropped 2 bases, with 9 bases sitting between them. CDR3 residues: CASSDTSNTEAFF. CDR3 nucleotide sequence: TGTGCCAGCAGTGACACCTCCAACACTGAAGCTTTCTTT.

This clone was picked up a small number of times. The CDR3 protein is CASSPGKYQETQYF. Written as DNA, the CDR3 is TGCGCCAGCAGCCCCGGGAAGTACCAAGAGACCCAGTACTTC. The chain recombines TRBV4-1 with TRBJ2-5, with a possible D match to TRBD2 (5 bases). The germline V and J ends were trimmed by 4 bases and 0 bases, with 9 bases remaining between them. The CDR3 covers 14 residues. In germline, CDR1 is MGHRA, CDR2 YSYEKL.

The CDR3 coding sequence is TGTGCCAGCAGCACGAGGACAGGGGTGAACTCACCCCTCCACTTT. Amino acids: CASSTRTGVNSPLHF. The chain joins TRBV11-2 to TRBJ1-6; 9 nucleotides line up with TRBD1. CDR3 size: 15 residues. Germline lookup yields CDR1 SGHAT and CDR2 FQNNGV. The V segment lost 5 bases and the J segment 10 bases; nucleotides outside the gene matches: 9. Filled out from reference TRBV11-2 and TRBJ1-6, the complete variable domain reads EAGVAQSPRYKIIEKRQSVAFWCNPISGHATLYWYQQILGQGPKLLIQFQNNGVVDDSQLPKDRFSAERLKGVDSTLKIQPAKLEDSAVYLCASSTRTGVNSPLHFGNGTRLTVT.

The rearrangement uses TRBV28 and TRBJ1-5, with D possibly TRBD1 on 6 matching bases. The germline CDR1 and CDR2 sequences are MDHEN and SYDVKM. The CDR3 has 15 amino acids. V gave up 5 bases and J gave up 2 bases, with 13 bases separating them. CDR3 region: CASSPAGAGNQPQHF. Here the CDR3 DNA reads TGTGCCAGCAGTCCTGCGGGGGCTGGCAATCAGCCCCAGCATTTT.

In nucleotides, the CDR3 is TGTGCCAGCAGTTACAAGGCTAGCGGGTTTAATGAGCAGTTCTTC. This sequence encodes CASSYKASGFNEQFF. The rearrangement joins TRBV6-5 to TRBJ2-1; TRBD2 agrees at 8 bases. V trimming: 2 bases; J trimming: 7 bases; junction bases outside the gene matches: 7. The CDR3 extends over 15 amino acids. From germline, CDR1 is MNHEY and CDR2 SVGAGI.

The chain combines TRBV5-6 with TRBJ2-7; the match to TRBD1 covers 8 bases. Per germline, CDR1 SGHDT and CDR2 YYEEEE. J lost 2 bases, V lost 4 bases, and 11 bases had no gene match. This CDR3 has 16 residues. The chain's CDR3 is CASSRRTGILTYEQYF. CDR3 sequence (DNA): TGTGCCAGCAGCCGGCGGACAGGGATCCTTACCTACGAGCAGTACTTC.